The source of this T cell receptor beta chain is a study of molecular identifiers for immune sequencing clone quantification. For the study at large: Split five ways in replicates, RNA from approximately 20,000 or 98,000 naive CD8 cells had four portions sequenced. The study, taken as a whole, reports: Shared barcodes on identical TCR molecules could underestimate the sizes of highly expanded clones. Clones exceeding 20 RNA copies carried over 99% of effector molecules but under 1% of naive-cell molecules.

This clonotype was observed a handful of times. Antigen unknown. Preparation of the bulk TCR libraries relied on previously described methods and listed TCR primers. TCRdb reprocessed the PCR reads via MiXCR and lists one record per CDR3 protein. The sample contains 460,000 or so distinct CDR3 sequences, roughly 25% of which appear only once. The TCR sequence derives from a human donor in good health. Some libraries in this study had Jurkat cell RNA spiked in. What was sequenced was naive CD8+ T cells from blood, with Jurkat cell RNA spiked in. Subset in this sample: FACS-sorted CD8+CD4-CCR7+CD45RA+ naive T cells.

The CDR3 DNA reads as TGTGCCAGCAGCCAAGACGGCGGAAACAATCAGCCCCAGCATTTT. It yields the protein CASSQDGGNNQPQHF. The J gene is TRBJ1-5, the V gene TRBV3-1; the D is unclear. Germline V gene lookup returns CDR1 LGHDT and CDR2 YNNKEL (reference sequence). The V gene lost 0 bases and the J gene lost 3 bases, with 9 bases spanning the gap. The CDR3 covers 15 residues. The full variable domain, in which reference TRBV3-1 and TRBJ1-5 provide the parts outside the CDR3, is DTAVSQTPKYLVTQMGNDKSIKCEQNLGHDTMYWYKQDSKKFLKIMFSYNNKELIINETVPNRFSPKSPDKAHLNLHINSLELGDSAVYFCASSQDGGNNQPQHFGDGTRLSIL.